This TCR beta chain derives from a study of read filtering for tumor transcriptome and immune sequencing. Study information: By R-ISS, stages I, II and III held about 8, 16 and 7 patients. IR-seq gave about 3.5 to 10.27 million TCR reads per sample; RNA-seq gave about 80 to 1273.

From about 400 ng of RNA, a library with molecular barcoded alpha/delta and beta/gamma adaptors was made. TCRdb reanalysed the reads using MiXCR and keeps one entry per CDR3 protein. This table has approximately 38,000 distinct CDR3 sequences, approximately 13% appearing once. Sampling of bone marrow took place during active disease in every patient. This clonotype was recorded many times. Antigen specificity is unknown. There are 10 residues in the CDR3. CDR1 is DFQATT and CDR2 is SNEGSKA in the germline V gene (reference sequence). V was trimmed by 1 base and J by 6 bases, leaving 2 bases between them. Points from the study as a whole: The CD138-negative fraction was mixed bone marrow immune cells, not pure T cells.

The TCR sequence derives from a donor aged 40 or older with multiple myeloma. The sample comprised a population of CD138-negative cells sorted from bone marrow. The genes are TRBV20-1 and TRBJ2-3; D is unclear. The CDR3 sequence is CSARVDTQYF. The CDR3 DNA follows: TGCAGTGCTAGAGTTGATACGCAGTATTTT.